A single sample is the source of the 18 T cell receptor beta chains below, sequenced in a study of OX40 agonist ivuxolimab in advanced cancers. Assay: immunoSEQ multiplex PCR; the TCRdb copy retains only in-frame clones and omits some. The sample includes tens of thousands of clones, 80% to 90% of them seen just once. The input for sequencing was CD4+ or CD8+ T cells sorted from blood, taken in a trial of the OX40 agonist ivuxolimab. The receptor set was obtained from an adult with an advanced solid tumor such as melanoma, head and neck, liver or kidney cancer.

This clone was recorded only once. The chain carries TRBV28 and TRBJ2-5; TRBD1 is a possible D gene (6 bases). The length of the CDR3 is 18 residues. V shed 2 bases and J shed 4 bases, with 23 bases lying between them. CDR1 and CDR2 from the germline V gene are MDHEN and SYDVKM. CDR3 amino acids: CASSLPPPPARGGETQYF. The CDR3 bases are TGTGCCAGCAGTTTACCTCCCCCTCCCGCGAGAGGGGGAGAGACCCAGTACTTC.

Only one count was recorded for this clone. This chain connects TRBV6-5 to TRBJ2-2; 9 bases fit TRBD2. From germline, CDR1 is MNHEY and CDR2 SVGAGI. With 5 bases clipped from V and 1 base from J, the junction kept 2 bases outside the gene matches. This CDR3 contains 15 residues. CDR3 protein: CASSQLAGNTGELFF. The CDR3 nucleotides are TGTGCCAGCAGTCAACTAGCGGGGAACACCGGGGAGCTGTTTTTT.

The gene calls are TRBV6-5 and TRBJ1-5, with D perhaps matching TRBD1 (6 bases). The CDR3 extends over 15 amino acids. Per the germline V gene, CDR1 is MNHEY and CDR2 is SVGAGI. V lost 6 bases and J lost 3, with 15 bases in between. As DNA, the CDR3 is TGTGCCAGCAGCCCGCAGGACAGAAACAATCAGCCCCAGCATTTT. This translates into CASSPQDRNNQPQHF.

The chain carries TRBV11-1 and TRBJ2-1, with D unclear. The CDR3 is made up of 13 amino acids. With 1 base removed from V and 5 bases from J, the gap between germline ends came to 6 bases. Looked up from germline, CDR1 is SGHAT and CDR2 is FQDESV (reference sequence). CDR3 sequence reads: CASSLVPDNEQFF. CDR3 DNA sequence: TGTGCCAGCAGCTTAGTTCCAGACAATGAGCAGTTCTTC.

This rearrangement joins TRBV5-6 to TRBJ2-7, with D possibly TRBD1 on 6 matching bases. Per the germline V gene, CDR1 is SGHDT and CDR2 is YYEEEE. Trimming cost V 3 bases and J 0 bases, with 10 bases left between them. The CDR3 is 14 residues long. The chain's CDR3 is CASSWDTSSYEQYF. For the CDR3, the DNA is TGTGCCAGCAGCTGGGACACGAGCTCCTACGAGCAGTACTTC.

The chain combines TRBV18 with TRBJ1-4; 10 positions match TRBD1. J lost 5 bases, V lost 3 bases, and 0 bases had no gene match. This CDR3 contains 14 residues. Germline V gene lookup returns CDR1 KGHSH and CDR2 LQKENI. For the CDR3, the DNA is TGTGCCAGCTCACCGGGACAGGGGAATGAAAAACTGTTTTTT. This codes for CASSPGQGNEKLFF.

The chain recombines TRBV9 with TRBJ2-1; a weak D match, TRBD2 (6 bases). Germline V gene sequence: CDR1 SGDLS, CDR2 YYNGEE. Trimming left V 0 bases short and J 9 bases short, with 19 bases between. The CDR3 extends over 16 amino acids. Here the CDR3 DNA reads TGTGCCAGCAGCGTAGGGGCGGGACGGTATAGTGGTGAGCAGTTCTTC. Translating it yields CASSVGAGRYSGEQFF.

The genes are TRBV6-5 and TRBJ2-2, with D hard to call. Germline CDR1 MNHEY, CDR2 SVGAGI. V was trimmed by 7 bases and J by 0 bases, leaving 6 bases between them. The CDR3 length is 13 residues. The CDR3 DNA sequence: TGTGCCAGCATGACCCCGAACACCGGGGAGCTGTTTTTT. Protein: CASMTPNTGELFF.

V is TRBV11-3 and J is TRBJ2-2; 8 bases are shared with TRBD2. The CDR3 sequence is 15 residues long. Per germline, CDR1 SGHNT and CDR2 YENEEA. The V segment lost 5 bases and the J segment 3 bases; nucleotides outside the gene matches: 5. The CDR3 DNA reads TGTGCCAGCAGCCATAGCGGGATTGACACCGGGGAGCTGTTTTTT. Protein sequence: CASSHSGIDTGELFF. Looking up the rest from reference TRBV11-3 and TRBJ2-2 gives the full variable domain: EAGVVQSPRYKIIEKKQPVAFWCNPISGHNTLYWYLQNLGQGPELLIRYENEEAVDDSQLPKDRFSAERLKGVDSTLKIQPAELGDSAVYLCASSHSGIDTGELFFGEGSRLTVL.

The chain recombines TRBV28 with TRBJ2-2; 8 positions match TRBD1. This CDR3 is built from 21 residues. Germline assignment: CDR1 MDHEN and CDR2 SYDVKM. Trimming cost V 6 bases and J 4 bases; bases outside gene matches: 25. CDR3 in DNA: TGTGCCAGCAGGGAGACTTGGACAGGGTCCCTCCTCTTACCAAGCACCGGGGAGCTGTTTTTT. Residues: CASRETWTGSLLLPSTGELFF.

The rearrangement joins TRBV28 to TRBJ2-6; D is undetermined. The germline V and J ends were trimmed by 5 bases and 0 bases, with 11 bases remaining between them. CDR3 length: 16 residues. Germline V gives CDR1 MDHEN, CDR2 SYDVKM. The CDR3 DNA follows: TGTGCCAGCAGTCCCGCAGAAAGCTCTGGGGCCAACGTCCTGACTTTC. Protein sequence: CASSPAESSGANVLTF.

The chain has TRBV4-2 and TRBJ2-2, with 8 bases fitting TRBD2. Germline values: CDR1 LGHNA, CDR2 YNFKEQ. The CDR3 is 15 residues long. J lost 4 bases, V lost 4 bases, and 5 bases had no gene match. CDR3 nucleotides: TGTGCCAGCAGCCCGACTAGCGTGGGCACCGGGGAGCTGTTTTTT. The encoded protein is CASSPTSVGTGELFF.

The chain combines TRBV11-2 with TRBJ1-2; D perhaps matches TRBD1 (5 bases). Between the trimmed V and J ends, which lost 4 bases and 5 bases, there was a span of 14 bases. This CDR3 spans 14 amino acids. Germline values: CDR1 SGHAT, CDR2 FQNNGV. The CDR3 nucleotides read TGTGCCAGCAGCTACGGGGGGTCAGGATATGGCTACACCTTC. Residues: CASSYGGSGYGYTF.

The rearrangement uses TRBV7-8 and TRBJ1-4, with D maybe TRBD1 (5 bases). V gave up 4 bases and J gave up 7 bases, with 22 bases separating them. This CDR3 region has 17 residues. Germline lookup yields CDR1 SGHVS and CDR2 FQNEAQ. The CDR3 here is CASSYELGVPGGEKLFF. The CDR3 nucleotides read TGTGCCAGCAGCTACGAACTCGGCGTGCCCGGGGGTGAAAAACTGTTTTTT.

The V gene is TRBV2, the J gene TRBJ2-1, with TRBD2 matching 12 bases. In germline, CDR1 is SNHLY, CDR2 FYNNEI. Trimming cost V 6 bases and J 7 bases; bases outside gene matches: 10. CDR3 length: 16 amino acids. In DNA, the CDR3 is TGTGCCAGCAGCGCTAGCGGGAGGGCCGGGGTTAATGAGCAGTTCTTC. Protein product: CASSASGRAGVNEQFF. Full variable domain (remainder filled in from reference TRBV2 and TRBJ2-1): EPEVTQTPSHQVTQMGQEVILRCVPISNHLYFYWYRQILGQKVEFLVSFYNNEISEKSEIFDDQFSVERPDGSNFTLKIRSTKLEDSAMYFCASSASGRAGVNEQFFGPGTRLTVL.

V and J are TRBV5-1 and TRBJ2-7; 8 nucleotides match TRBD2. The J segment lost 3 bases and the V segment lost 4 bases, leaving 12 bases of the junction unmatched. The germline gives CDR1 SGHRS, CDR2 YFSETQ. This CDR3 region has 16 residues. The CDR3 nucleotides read TGCGCCAGCAGCCCCCGGGGGGTAGCGGGGTTCTACGAGCAGTACTTC. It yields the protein CASSPRGVAGFYEQYF.

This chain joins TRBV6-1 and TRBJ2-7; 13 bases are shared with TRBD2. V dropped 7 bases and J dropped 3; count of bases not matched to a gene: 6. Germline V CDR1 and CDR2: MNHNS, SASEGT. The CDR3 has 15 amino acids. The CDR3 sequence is CASMMGLAGSYEQYF. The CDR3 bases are TGTGCCAGCATGATGGGACTAGCGGGAAGCTACGAGCAGTACTTC.

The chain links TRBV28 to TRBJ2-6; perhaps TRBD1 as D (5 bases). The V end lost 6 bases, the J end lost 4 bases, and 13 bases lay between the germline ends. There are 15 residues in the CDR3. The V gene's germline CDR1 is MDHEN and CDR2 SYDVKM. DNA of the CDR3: TGTGCCAGCAGCCCTCCAGGGTGGGGGGCCAACGTCCTGACTTTC. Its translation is CASSPPGWGANVLTF. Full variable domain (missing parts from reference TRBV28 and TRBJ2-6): DVKVTQSSRYLVKRTGEKVFLECVQDMDHENMFWYRQDPGLGLRLIYFSYDVKMKEKGDIPEGYSVSREKKERFSLILESASTNQTSMYLCASSPPGWGANVLTFGAGSRLTVL.